Described below is a single T cell receptor beta chain sequence and its context. Its specificity is unknown. Only in-frame clones appear in the TCRdb table, and some are missing; sequencing was by immunoSEQ multiplex PCR. The sample lists tens of thousands of clones, approximately 90% occurring once. With no exception, relapse followed autologous stem cell transplantation in all patients, and brentuximab vedotin exposure varied. The data are from a study of PD-1 blockade in classical Hodgkin lymphoma. Study-wide results and limits: Underlying causes for the observed repertoire differences were not defined, possibly disease activity or prior therapy.

This TCR was recovered from a human donor with classical Hodgkin lymphoma. Sequenced here: peripheral blood mononuclear cells (PBMCs), sampled at baseline.

The CDR3 loop reads CASSQEGGKAFF. In nucleotides, the CDR3 is TGTGCCAGCAGCCAAGAAGGGGGAAAGGCTTTCTTT. V is TRBV4-2 and J is TRBJ1-1; possibly TRBD1 for D (6 bases). V was cut by 0 bases and J by 11 bases, with 10 bases left in between. The CDR3 is 12 residues long. The germline V gene encodes CDR1 LGHNA and CDR2 YNFKEQ.